This paragraph covers one T cell receptor (beta chain) sequence. Its target is unknown. The data were taken from a study of early stage breast cancer tumors. Study as a whole: Most invasive tumors, twelve of 16, were ER+/PR+/HER2-. Findings and caveats of the study: Tumor and normal breast were distinguished via blood comparison in most of the 16 patients. Most shared enriched TCRB sequences were commonly generated ones.

Blood replicates held 0.5 ug DNA, tumor or normal breast about 1.5 ug, two each. Using immunoSEQ multiplex PCR, the repertoire was profiled, and TCRdb retains in-frame clones only, with some absent. The sample records around 20,000 clones, around 83% being singletons. CDR3 length: 17 residues. The V gene's germline CDR1 is SGHTA and CDR2 FQGNSA. V lost 4 bases and J 1 base, leaving 17 bases between the germline ends. Sample: blood. This receptor was identified in a person in their 70s with breast cancer. The rearrangement uses TRBV7-2 and TRBJ2-1, with D perhaps matching TRBD1 (6 bases). The CDR3 loop reads CASSSGYRVLSYNEQFF. CDR3 sequence (DNA): TGTGCCAGCAGCTCAGGCTACAGGGTTCTATCCTACAATGAGCAGTTCTTC.